This TCR beta chain is from a study of regulatory T cells in long-lasting Graves disease. Across the study: Persistent Graves' disease denoted over 5 years of antithyroid drugs plus positive TSH receptor antibodies. Findings of the study overall: Persistent cases favored TRBV28, TRBJ1-2 and TRBJ2-5. Public clonotype sharing was higher in persistent than newly diagnosed patients.

Comment on this clonotype: The target antigen is unknown.

The germline V gene has CDR1 DFQATT and CDR2 SNEGSKA (reference sequence). CDR3 length: 13 amino acids. Deletions cut 7 bases from V and 10 bases from J, with 17 bases between. Time point of the sample: persistent/refractory GD, antithyroid drugs over 5 years with positive TRAb. After RNA was extracted from PBMCs, the TCR library was made from it. HTBI primers from iRepertoire and Arm-PCR of CDR3 regions yielded the TCR beta libraries. Via MiXCR, TCRdb re-called the multiplex PCR reads, giving one row per CDR3 protein. The table records some 430,000 distinct CDR3 sequences, around a fifth of them present only once.

The sequences come from peripheral blood mononuclear cells (PBMCs), collected when the disease was refractory, from a patient treated with antithyroid drugs. This clonotype was sampled from a female donor with Graves disease. The chain links TRBV20-1 to TRBJ1-6; tentatively, D is TRBD1 (5 bases). In nucleotides, the CDR3 is TGCAGTGTCCAGGGCCCGCGGGAGTCACCCCTCCACTTT. Amino acid sequence: CSVQGPRESPLHF.